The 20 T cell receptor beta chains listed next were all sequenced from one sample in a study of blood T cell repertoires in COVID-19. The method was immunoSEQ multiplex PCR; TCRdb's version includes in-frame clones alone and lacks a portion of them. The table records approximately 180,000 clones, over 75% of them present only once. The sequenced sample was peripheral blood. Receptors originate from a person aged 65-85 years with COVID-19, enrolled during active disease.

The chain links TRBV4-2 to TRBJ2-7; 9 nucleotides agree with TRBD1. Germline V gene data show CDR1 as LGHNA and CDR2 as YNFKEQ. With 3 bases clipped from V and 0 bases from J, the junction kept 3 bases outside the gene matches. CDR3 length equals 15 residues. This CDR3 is CASSQPGQGSYEQYF. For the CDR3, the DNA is TGTGCCAGCAGCCAGCCGGGACAGGGCTCCTACGAGCAGTACTTC.

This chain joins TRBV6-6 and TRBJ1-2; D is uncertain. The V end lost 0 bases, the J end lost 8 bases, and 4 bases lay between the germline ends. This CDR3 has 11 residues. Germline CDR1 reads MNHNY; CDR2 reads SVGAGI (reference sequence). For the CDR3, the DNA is TGTGCCAGCAGTTACTCGAGGGGCTACACCTTC. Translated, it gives CASSYSRGYTF.

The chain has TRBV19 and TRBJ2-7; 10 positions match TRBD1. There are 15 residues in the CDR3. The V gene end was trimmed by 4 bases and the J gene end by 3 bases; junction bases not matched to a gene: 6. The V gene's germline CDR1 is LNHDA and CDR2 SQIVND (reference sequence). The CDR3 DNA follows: TGTGCCAGTAGTACACCCGGGACAGGGGACTACGAGCAGTACTTC. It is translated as CASSTPGTGDYEQYF.

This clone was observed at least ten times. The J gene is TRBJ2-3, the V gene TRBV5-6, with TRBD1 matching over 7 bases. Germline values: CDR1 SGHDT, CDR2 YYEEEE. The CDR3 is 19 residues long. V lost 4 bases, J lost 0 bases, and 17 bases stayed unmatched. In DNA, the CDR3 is TGTGCCAGCAGCGACAGTACGGGACAGAGGTTCCCTAGCACAGATACGCAGTATTTT. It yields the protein CASSDSTGQRFPSTDTQYF.

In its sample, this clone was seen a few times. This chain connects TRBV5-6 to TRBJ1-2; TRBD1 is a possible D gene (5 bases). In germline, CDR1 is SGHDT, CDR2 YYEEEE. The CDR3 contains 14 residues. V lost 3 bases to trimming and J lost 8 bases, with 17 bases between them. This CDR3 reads CASSWGTELGGYTF. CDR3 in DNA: TGTGCCAGCAGCTGGGGCACGGAGCTCGGAGGCTACACCTTC.

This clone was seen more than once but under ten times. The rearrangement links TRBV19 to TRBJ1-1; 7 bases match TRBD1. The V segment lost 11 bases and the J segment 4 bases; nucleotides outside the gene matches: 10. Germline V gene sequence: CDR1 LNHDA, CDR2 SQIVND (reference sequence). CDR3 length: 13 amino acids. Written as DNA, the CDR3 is TGTGCCGCAAGACAGGGCAGCCGCACTGAAGCTTTCTTT. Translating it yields CAARQGSRTEAFF.

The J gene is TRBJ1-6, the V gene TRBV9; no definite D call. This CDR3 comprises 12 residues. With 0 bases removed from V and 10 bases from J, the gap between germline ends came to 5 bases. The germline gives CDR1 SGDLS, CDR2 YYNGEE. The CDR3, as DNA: TGTGCCAGCAGCGTAGGAGGATCACCCCTCCACTTT. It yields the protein CASSVGGSPLHF.

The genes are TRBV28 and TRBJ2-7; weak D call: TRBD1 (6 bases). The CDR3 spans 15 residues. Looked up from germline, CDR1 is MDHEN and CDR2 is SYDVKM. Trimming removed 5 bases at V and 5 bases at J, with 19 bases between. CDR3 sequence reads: CASSQQGLFYDEQYF. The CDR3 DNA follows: TGTGCCAGCAGTCAACAGGGTTTATTTTATGACGAGCAGTACTTC.

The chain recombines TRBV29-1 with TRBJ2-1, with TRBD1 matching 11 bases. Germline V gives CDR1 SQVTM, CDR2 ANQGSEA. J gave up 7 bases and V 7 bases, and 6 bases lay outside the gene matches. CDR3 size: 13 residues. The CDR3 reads CSAPGQGGNEQFF. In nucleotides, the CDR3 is TGCAGCGCGCCGGGACAGGGGGGGAATGAGCAGTTCTTC.

The CDR3 loop is CASSPGGDTQYF. DNA for the CDR3: TGTGCCAGCAGCCCGGGAGGGGATACGCAGTATTTT. J is TRBJ2-3 and V is TRBV11-2, with 8 bases aligning to TRBD2. Trimming took 5 bases from V and 6 from J; bases not matched to a gene: 1. This CDR3 spans 12 amino acids. Looked up from germline, CDR1 is SGHAT and CDR2 is FQNNGV. Full variable domain (outside the CDR3, taken from reference TRBV11-2 and TRBJ2-3): EAGVAQSPRYKIIEKRQSVAFWCNPISGHATLYWYQQILGQGPKLLIQFQNNGVVDDSQLPKDRFSAERLKGVDSTLKIQPAKLEDSAVYLCASSPGGDTQYFGPGTRLTVL.

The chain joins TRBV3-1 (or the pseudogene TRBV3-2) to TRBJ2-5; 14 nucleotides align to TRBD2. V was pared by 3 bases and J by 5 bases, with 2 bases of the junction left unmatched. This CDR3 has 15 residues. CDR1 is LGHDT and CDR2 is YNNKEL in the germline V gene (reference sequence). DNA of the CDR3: TGTGCCAGCAGCCAGAGGACTAGCGGGGGGGAGACCCAGTACTTC. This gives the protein CASSQRTSGGETQYF.

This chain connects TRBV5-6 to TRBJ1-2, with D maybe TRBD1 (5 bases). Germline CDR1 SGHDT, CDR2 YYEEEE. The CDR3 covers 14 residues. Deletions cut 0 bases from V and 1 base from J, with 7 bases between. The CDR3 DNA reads TGTGCCAGCAGCTTGGTCGGGGGTAACTATGGCTACACCTTC. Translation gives CASSLVGGNYGYTF.

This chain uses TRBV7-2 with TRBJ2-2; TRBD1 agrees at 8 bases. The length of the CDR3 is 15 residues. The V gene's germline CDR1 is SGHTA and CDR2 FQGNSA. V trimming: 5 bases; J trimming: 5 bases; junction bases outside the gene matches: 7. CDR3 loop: CASSARRQGTGELFF. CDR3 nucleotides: TGTGCCAGCAGCGCACGACGACAGGGGACCGGGGAGCTGTTTTTT.

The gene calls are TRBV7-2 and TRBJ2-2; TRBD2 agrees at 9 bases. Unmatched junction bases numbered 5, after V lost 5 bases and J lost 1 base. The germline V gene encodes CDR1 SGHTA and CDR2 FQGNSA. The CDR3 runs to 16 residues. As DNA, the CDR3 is TGTGCCAGCAGCGAGCGGACTAGCGTGAACACCGGGGAGCTGTTTTTT. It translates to CASSERTSVNTGELFF. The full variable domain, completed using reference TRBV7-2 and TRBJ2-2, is GAGVSQSPSNKVTEKGKDVELRCDPISGHTALYWYRQSLGQGLEFLIYFQGNSAPDKSGLPSDRFSAERTGGSVSTLTIQRTQQEDSAVYLCASSERTSVNTGELFFGEGSRLTVL.

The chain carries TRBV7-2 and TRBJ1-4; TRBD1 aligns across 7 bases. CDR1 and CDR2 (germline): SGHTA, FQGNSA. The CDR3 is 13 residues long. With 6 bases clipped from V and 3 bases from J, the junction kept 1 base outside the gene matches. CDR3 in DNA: TGTGCCAGCAGGCAGGGGGCTAATGAAAAACTGTTTTTT. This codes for CASRQGANEKLFF. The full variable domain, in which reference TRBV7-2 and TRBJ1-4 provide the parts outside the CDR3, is GAGVSQSPSNKVTEKGKDVELRCDPISGHTALYWYRQSLGQGLEFLIYFQGNSAPDKSGLPSDRFSAERTGGSVSTLTIQRTQQEDSAVYLCASRQGANEKLFFGSGTQLSVL.

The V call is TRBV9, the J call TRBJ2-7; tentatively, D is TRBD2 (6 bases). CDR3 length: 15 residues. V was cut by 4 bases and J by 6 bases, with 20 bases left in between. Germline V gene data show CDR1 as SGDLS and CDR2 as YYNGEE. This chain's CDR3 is CASSPRGAGPREQYF. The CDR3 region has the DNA TGTGCCAGCAGCCCTAGAGGAGCGGGCCCACGCGAGCAGTACTTC.

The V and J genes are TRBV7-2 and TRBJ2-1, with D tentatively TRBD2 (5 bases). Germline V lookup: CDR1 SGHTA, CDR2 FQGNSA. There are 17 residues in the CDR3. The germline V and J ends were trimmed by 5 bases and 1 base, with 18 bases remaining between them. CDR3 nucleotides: TGTGCCAGCAGCGCCCAACTAACTAGTCTATCCTACAATGAGCAGTTCTTC. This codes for CASSAQLTSLSYNEQFF.

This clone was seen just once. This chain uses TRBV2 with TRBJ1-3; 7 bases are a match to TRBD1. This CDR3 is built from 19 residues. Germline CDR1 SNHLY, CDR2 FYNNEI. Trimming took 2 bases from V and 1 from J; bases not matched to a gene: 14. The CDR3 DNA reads TGTGCCAGCAGTGAACCCCTGTGGCAGGGGGAGAATTCTGGAAACACCATATATTTT. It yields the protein CASSEPLWQGENSGNTIYF.

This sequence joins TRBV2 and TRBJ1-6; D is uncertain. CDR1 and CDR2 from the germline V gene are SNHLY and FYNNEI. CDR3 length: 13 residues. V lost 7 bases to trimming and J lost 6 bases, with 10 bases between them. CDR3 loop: CASMRVINSPLHF. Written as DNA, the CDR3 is TGTGCCAGCATGAGGGTCATTAATTCACCCCTCCACTTT.

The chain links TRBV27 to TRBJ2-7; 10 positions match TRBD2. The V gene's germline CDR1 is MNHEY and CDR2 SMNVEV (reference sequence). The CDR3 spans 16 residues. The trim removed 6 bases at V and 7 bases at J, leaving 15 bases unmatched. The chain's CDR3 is CASRPSSGGPREEQYF. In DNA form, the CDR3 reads TGTGCCAGCAGACCCTCTAGCGGGGGCCCTCGGGAGGAGCAGTACTTC.